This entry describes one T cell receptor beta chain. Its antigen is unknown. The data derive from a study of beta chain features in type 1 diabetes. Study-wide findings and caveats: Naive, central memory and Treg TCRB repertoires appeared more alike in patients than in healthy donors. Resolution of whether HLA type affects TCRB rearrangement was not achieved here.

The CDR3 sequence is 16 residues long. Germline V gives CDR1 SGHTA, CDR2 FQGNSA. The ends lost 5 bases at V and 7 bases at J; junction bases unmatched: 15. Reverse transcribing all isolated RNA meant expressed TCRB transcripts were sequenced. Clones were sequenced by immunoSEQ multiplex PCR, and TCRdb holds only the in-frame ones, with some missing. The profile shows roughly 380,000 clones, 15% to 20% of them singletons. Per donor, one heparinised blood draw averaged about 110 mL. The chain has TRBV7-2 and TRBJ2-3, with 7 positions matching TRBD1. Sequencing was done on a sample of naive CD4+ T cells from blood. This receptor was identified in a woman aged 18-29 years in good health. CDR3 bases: TGTGCCAGCAGCCCTAAGGGACAGCCATCGTCCCATACGCAGTATTTT. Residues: CASSPKGQPSSHTQYF.